This TCR beta chain derives from a study of blood T cell repertoires in COVID-19. The overall study: Acute and convalescent COVID-19 samples came from the United States, Italy and Spain. Sources were T cells, B-cell-depleted T cells, or PBMCs; the material itself was cDNA or gDNA.

V was clipped by 2 bases and J by 5 bases; unmatched bases: 7. CDR3 size: 15 residues. CDR1 is SEHNR, CDR2 FQNEAQ, per germline (reference sequence). The assay was immunoSEQ multiplex PCR, and TCRdb's table has in-frame clones only and misses some. The sample has 200,000 to 250,000 clones, around four fifths seen once. The origin of this receptor is a woman aged 55-75 years who had recovered from COVID-19. The sample consisted of peripheral blood. V is TRBV7-9 and J is TRBJ2-5, with 8 bases identical to TRBD2. In DNA, the CDR3 is TGTGCCAGCAGCTTATCGGGGGGGGTCCTGGAGACCCAGTACTTC. The encoded protein is CASSLSGGVLETQYF.